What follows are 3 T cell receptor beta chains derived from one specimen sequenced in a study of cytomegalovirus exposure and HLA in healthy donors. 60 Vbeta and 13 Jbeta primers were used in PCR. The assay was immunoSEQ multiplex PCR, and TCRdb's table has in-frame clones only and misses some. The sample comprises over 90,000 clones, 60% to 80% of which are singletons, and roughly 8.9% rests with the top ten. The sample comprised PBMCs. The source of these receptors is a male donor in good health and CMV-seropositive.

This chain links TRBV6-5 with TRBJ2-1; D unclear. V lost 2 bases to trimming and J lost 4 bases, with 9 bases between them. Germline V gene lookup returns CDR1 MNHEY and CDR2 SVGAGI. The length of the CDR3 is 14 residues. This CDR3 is CASSYTGFYNEQFF. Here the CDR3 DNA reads TGTGCCAGCAGTTACACCGGTTTTTACAATGAGCAGTTCTTC.

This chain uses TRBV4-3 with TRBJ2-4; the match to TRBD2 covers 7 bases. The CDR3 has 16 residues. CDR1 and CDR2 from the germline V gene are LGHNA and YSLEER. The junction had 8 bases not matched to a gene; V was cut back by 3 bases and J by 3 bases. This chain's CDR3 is CASSHLGGVGKNIQYF. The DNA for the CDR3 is TGCGCCAGCAGCCACCTGGGGGGGGTCGGCAAAAACATTCAGTACTTC.

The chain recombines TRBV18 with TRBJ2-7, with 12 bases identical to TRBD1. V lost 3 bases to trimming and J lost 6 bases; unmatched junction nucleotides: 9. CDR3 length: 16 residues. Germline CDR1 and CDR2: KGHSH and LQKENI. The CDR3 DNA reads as TGTGCCAGCTCACCCGGGACAGGGGGCGCCAGGGCCGAGCAGTACTTC. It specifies CASSPGTGGARAEQYF.